Listed below are T cell receptor beta chains from one sample, sequenced in a study of blood T cells in healthy people across ages. TCRdb re-called the 5' RACE reads through MiXCR, storing one row per CDR3 protein. The table has about 1.6 million distinct CDR3 sequences, 30% to 40% seen once. Specimen: blood. The receptors originated from a woman younger than 45 in good health. Each CDR3 is given with its conserved first and last residue. A D gene is named only where the DNA matches it firmly. A row's size may be missing; if present it is once, few, many or a size class.

-,TRBV29-1,TRBJ1-2,-,TGCAGCGTTGTACCCACGGGACAAAGATATGGCTACACCTTC,CSVVPTGQRYGYTF
-,TRBV27,TRBJ2-1,-,TGTGCCAGCAGTCTGGCGCCCCAGGGTGTAAGAACCTACAATGAGCAGTTCTTC,CASSLAPQGVRTYNEQFF
TRBD2,TRBV20-1,TRBJ2-7,-,TGCAGTGCTAGGGAGTTAGCGGGAGAGTGGTACGAGCAGTACTTC,CSARELAGEWYEQYF
-,TRBV20-1,TRBJ2-5,-,TGCAGTCCTAAAGGGACTCCCTTCCAAGAGACCCAGTACTTC,CSPKGTPFQETQYF
TRBD1,TRBV2,TRBJ1-2,-,TGTGCCAGCAGTGGTGAGCCGACAGGGACCTATGGCTACACCTTC,CASSGEPTGTYGYTF
TRBD2,TRBV30,TRBJ2-1,-,TGTGCCTGGACTAGCGGGGGGTTCAATGAGCAGTTCTTC,CAWTSGGFNEQFF
-,TRBV7-2,TRBJ1-5,many,TGTGCCAGCAGCCCCCCTGGGGTTGGTCGGCAGCCCCAGCATTTT,CASSPPGVGRQPQHF
TRBD2,TRBV20-1,TRBJ2-7,few,TGCAGTGCTAGAGACCTCAGTGGTAGCGGGAGAAGGTGGGAGCAGTACTTC,CSARDLSGSGRRWEQYF
TRBD1,TRBV6-1,TRBJ1-2,few,TGTGCCAGCAGTGAGCAGGGGGGCTCAATTGGCTACACCTTC,CASSEQGGSIGYTF
-,TRBV6-1,TRBJ1-5,few,TGTGCCAGCAGTTTACTAGCGGACAGAAATCAGCCCCAGCATTTT,CASSLLADRNQPQHF
TRBD1,TRBV7-9,TRBJ2-7,-,TGTGCCAGCAGCATCGACAGGGGAAAGGACGAGCAGTACTTC,CASSIDRGKDEQYF
-,TRBV7-9,TRBJ1-1,few,TGTGCCTCTGGGGGACTTTTCACGAACACTGAAGCTTTCTTT,CASGGLFTNTEAFF
-,TRBV4-2,TRBJ2-3,few,TGTGCCAGCAGCCAAGAGCACAGGTTGGCAGATACGCAGTATTTT,CASSQEHRLADTQYF
-,TRBV12-3/TRBV12-4,TRBJ1-2,many,TGTGCCAGCAAGGGGGGTCGGGACCATGGCTACACCTTC,CASKGGRDHGYTF
-,TRBV15,TRBJ1-1,-,TGTGCCACCAGCGGCCCCAAAGGGGGTCAGCCGGCTTTCTTT,CATSGPKGGQPAFF
TRBD2,TRBV27,TRBJ2-1,-,TGTGCCAGCAGTTTAGCGGTGGTAGCGGGAGCGGGTGAGCAGTTCTTC,CASSLAVVAGAGEQFF
-,TRBV10-3,TRBJ1-2,-,TGTGCCATCAGTGCCGCTAGTGACCTCTATGGCTACACCTTC,CAISAASDLYGYTF
-,TRBV2,TRBJ1-5,few,TGTGCCAGCAGTGAAACGGCAGGGGCAGGCCGGCCCCAGCATTTT,CASSETAGAGRPQHF
-,TRBV27,TRBJ2-4,-,TGTGCCAGCAGTTTATCTAAGGGAACTACAAACATTCAGTACTTC,CASSLSKGTTNIQYF
TRBD1,TRBV28,TRBJ1-2,-,TGTGCCAGCGGATCGGGACAGGCGCCTAACTATGGCTACACCTTC,CASGSGQAPNYGYTF
TRBD2,TRBV24-1,TRBJ2-1,few,TGTGCCACCGGGACTAGCGGGGCGAGCTCCTACAATGAGCAGTTCTTC,CATGTSGASSYNEQFF
-,TRBV20-1,TRBJ2-3,-,TGCAGTGCTTACGGGGGCACAGATACGCAGTATTTT,CSAYGGTDTQYF
-,TRBV20-1,TRBJ1-2,few,TGCAGTGCTAGAGCCTCAGGGGCGGGTGGCTACACCTTC,CSARASGAGGYTF
TRBD1,TRBV7-9,TRBJ2-1,-,TGTGCCAGCAGCTACCGAACAGGGGTGACCTACAATGAGCAGTTCTTC,CASSYRTGVTYNEQFF
TRBD2,TRBV19,TRBJ2-1,-,TGTGCCAGTAGTACAACTAGCGGGGGAATCTACAATGAGCAGTTCTTC,CASSTTSGGIYNEQFF
TRBD1,TRBV6-6,TRBJ1-2,-,TGTGCCAGCAGTTCCTCCACGGACAGGGTTGGGTATGGCTACACCTTC,CASSSSTDRVGYGYTF